This T cell receptor beta chain was sequenced during a study of T cell clones after liver transplantation. Study in general: In this trial, immunosuppression withdrawal was attempted within 2 years of liver transplant. HCV positivity affected three of eight recipients; the rest lacked autoimmune or viral indications.

Some clones are missing from TCRdb's copy, which holds only in-frame ones; the method was immunoSEQ multiplex PCR. The sample carries tens of thousands of clones, 80% to 95% recorded once. CD3+CD4+ and CD3+CD8+ cells were FACS-sorted from thawed unstimulated PBMCs. This clonotype was sampled from a human patient who received a liver transplant. Some T cells may be graft donor cells. The sequencing here drew on CD4+ T cells from blood, taken nearly 26 months after liver transplant.

The CDR3 sequence is CASSQQGGGANVLTF. The CDR3 DNA reads TGTGCCAGCAGCCAACAGGGAGGTGGGGCCAACGTCCTGACTTTC. The rearrangement links TRBV11-3 to TRBJ2-6, with D possibly being TRBD1 or TRBD2 (6 bases each). Trimming removed 5 bases from V and 3 bases from J, with 11 bases in between. The CDR3 is 15 amino acids. Germline values: CDR1 SGHNT, CDR2 YENEEA.